This TCR beta chain derives from a study of blood T cell repertoires in COVID-19. Study overall: Collection of acute and convalescent COVID-19 samples took place in the United States, Italy and Spain. In each case, the material was cDNA or gDNA derived from T cells, B-cell-depleted T cells, or PBMCs.

Assay: immunoSEQ multiplex PCR; the TCRdb copy retains only in-frame clones and omits some. The data show about 190,000 clones, 70% to 90% seen once. Germline V gives CDR1 SGHDN, CDR2 FVKESK. This CDR3 has 14 residues. Trimming pared 1 base from V and 8 bases from J, leaving 12 bases between. What was sequenced was peripheral blood. This clonotype was obtained from a woman between 35 and 50 years old who had recovered from COVID-19. The V call is TRBV14, the J call TRBJ2-1; D is possibly TRBD1 (6 bases). CDR3 sequence reads: CASSQGGGGYEQFF. CDR3 nucleotide sequence: TGTGCCAGCAGCCAAGGAGGGGGTGGGTATGAGCAGTTCTTC.